A single sample gave rise to the 17 T cell receptor beta chains below, sequenced in a study of cytomegalovirus exposure and HLA in healthy donors. Researchers ran the PCR with 60 Vbeta and 13 Jbeta primers. The repertoire was sequenced with immunoSEQ multiplex PCR; TCRdb's copy has only in-frame clones and lacks some. Among under 150,000 clones listed, over 75% were seen once. Sequencing was done on a sample of PBMCs. The receptors were gathered from a man younger than 40 in good health and CMV-seronegative.

In this sample, this clone turned up once. The chain has TRBV7-6 and TRBJ2-1, with TRBD1 matching over 7 bases. CDR1 SGHVS and CDR2 FNYEAQ come from the germline V gene. The CDR3 sequence is 16 residues long. Trimming at V came to 6 bases and at J to 4 bases, leaving 12 bases not matched to a gene. The CDR3 is CASSPPTGPLYNEQFF. CDR3 DNA sequence: TGTGCCAGCAGTCCCCCGACAGGGCCTCTTTACAATGAGCAGTTCTTC.

The chain couples TRBV29-1 to TRBJ2-3, with 13 bases aligning to TRBD2. Germline CDR1 reads SQVTM; CDR2 reads ANQGSEA. Unmatched junction bases numbered 7, after V lost 5 bases and J lost 2 bases. The CDR3 consists of 16 residues. The chain's CDR3 is CSVSSGTSGTTDTQYF. CDR3 DNA sequence: TGCAGCGTTTCCTCCGGGACTAGCGGGACCACAGATACGCAGTATTTT.

This rearrangement joins TRBV4-1 to TRBJ1-6; the D gene is possibly TRBD1 (6 bases). The germline gives CDR1 MGHRA, CDR2 YSYEKL. V shed 3 bases and J shed 7 bases, with 10 bases lying between them. The CDR3 runs to 14 residues. The CDR3 sequence: CASSQWGLNSPLHF. For the CDR3, the DNA is TGCGCCAGCAGCCAGTGGGGGCTAAATTCACCCCTCCACTTT.

The sample holds a few counts of this clone. The chain carries TRBV6-1 and TRBJ1-5; TRBD1 agrees at 9 bases. This CDR3 is built from 14 residues. V gave up 10 bases and J gave up 6 bases; unmatched junction bases: 10. Germline V gives CDR1 MNHNS, CDR2 SASEGT. CDR3 region: CATKGGQGRQPQHF. The CDR3 bases are TGTGCCACCAAGGGGGGACAGGGACGTCAGCCCCAGCATTTT.

J is TRBJ2-3 and V is TRBV27; TRBD2 matches 11 bases. V lost 3 bases, J lost 2 bases, and 10 bases stayed unmatched. The CDR3 has 18 residues. In germline, CDR1 is MNHEY, CDR2 SMNVEV (reference sequence). For the CDR3, the DNA is TGTGCCAGCAGTTTGATCCGACTAGCGGGACGTACCACAGATACGCAGTATTTT. Its translation is CASSLIRLAGRTTDTQYF.

CDR3 in DNA: TGTGCCAGCAGCGCACTCCCGGGACAGGGCCCTGGAAACACCATATATTTT. It codes for CASSALPGQGPGNTIYF. The chain carries TRBV7-9 and TRBJ1-3; 9 nucleotides align to TRBD1. Germline V gene data show CDR1 as SEHNR and CDR2 as FQNEAQ (reference sequence). Trimming at V came to 5 bases and at J to 2 bases, leaving 10 bases not matched to a gene. This CDR3 is 17 amino acids long.

V is TRBV14 and J is TRBJ1-2, with a tentative D call TRBD1 (5 bases). The V end was cut by 3 bases, the J end by 4 bases, with 6 bases between. There are 12 residues in the CDR3. The germline V gene encodes CDR1 SGHDN and CDR2 FVKESK. The CDR3 loop reads CASSQGRYGYTF. CDR3 in DNA: TGTGCCAGCAGCCAGGGGCGCTATGGCTACACCTTC.

In its sample, this clone was seen a few times. The chain has TRBV28 and TRBJ1-1; 10 nucleotides match TRBD1. The CDR3 spans 14 residues. CDR1 and CDR2 from the germline V gene are MDHEN and SYDVKM. After removal of 4 bases from V and 6 bases from J, the junction contained 5 bases not matched to a gene. CDR3 loop: CASSSGTGASEAFF. DNA for the CDR3: TGTGCCAGCAGTTCCGGGACAGGGGCGTCTGAAGCTTTCTTT.

This clone was detected a few times. The genes are TRBV7-8 and TRBJ1-6, with D possibly TRBD1 on 6 matching bases. This CDR3 has 13 amino acids. Germline V gives CDR1 SGHVS, CDR2 FQNEAQ. Trimming took off 5 bases at V and 9 bases at J, with 11 bases between the two ends. CDR3 in amino acids: CASSEDSLSPLHF. The CDR3 coding sequence is TGTGCCAGCAGCGAGGACAGTCTTTCACCCCTCCACTTT.

The genes are TRBV7-9 and TRBJ1-6; D ambiguous. This CDR3 contains 17 residues. Germline CDR1 and CDR2: SEHNR and FQNEAQ (reference sequence). The V gene lost 0 bases and the J gene lost 6 bases, with 15 bases spanning the gap. The CDR3 protein is CASSLALRSSTNSPLHF. In DNA form, the CDR3 reads TGTGCCAGCAGCTTAGCGCTAAGGAGCAGTACTAATTCACCCCTCCACTTT.

A remark on this clone: Other DNA sequences in the same sample also yield this CDR3. The V and J genes are TRBV4-2 and TRBJ2-5; 7 nucleotides agree with TRBD1. CDR1 is LGHNA, CDR2 YNFKEQ, per germline. V lost 1 base and J lost 3; bases outside the gene matches: 5. The CDR3 is 15 residues long. The CDR3 sequence: CASSQADDREETQYF. CDR3 nucleotide sequence: TGTGCCAGCAGCCAAGCCGACGACAGGGAAGAGACCCAGTACTTC.

This chain links TRBV9 with TRBJ2-5, with 8 positions matching TRBD2. Germline V lookup: CDR1 SGDLS, CDR2 YYNGEE. The CDR3 is 16 residues long. V lost 0 bases to trimming and J lost 2 bases; unmatched junction nucleotides: 6. CDR3: CASSVEISGVQETQYF. The CDR3 DNA is TGTGCCAGCAGCGTAGAGATTAGCGGGGTACAAGAGACCCAGTACTTC.

V gene TRBV29-1 combines with J gene TRBJ1-1, with a weak D call TRBD1 (5 bases). From germline, CDR1 is SQVTM and CDR2 ANQGSEA. CDR3 length: 11 residues. The germline V and J ends were trimmed by 4 bases and 11 bases, with 14 bases remaining between them. This CDR3 is CSVVGALGAFF. CDR3 DNA: TGCAGCGTTGTAGGGGCCCTCGGGGCTTTCTTT.

This rearrangement joins TRBV10-3 to TRBJ1-5; D not certain. V lost 0 bases, J lost 4 bases, and 13 bases lay in between. The CDR3 is made up of 16 amino acids. Germline CDR1 reads ENHRY; CDR2 reads SYGVKD. CDR3 residues: CAISESTLRKNQPQHF. CDR3 bases: TGTGCCATCAGTGAGTCGACTCTCAGAAAAAATCAGCCCCAGCATTTT.

The rearrangement uses TRBV6-5 and TRBJ2-7, with D perhaps matching TRBD1 (6 bases). The germline V gene encodes CDR1 MNHEY and CDR2 SVGAGI. Trimming took 2 bases from V and 0 from J, leaving 11 bases between them. This CDR3 is 15 amino acids long. CDR3 coding DNA: TGTGCCAGCAGTTACGCAGGGGAAAACTCCTACGAGCAGTACTTC. The encoded protein is CASSYAGENSYEQYF.

V and J are TRBV14 and TRBJ2-7; 11 positions agree with TRBD2. The CDR3 sequence is 15 residues long. Germline CDR1 reads SGHDN; CDR2 reads FVKESK. V gave up 3 bases and J gave up 1 base; unmatched junction bases: 2. CDR3 sequence reads: CASSHASGRSYEQYF. The CDR3 nucleotides read TGTGCCAGCAGCCACGCTAGCGGGAGGTCCTACGAGCAGTACTTC.

The genes are TRBV7-8 and TRBJ2-7; possibly TRBD1 for D (5 bases). The CDR3 consists of 14 residues. The germline V gene encodes CDR1 SGHVS and CDR2 FQNEAQ. The ends were cut back, 5 bases at V and 3 bases at J, with 14 bases in the middle. The CDR3 spells CASSPSQGGYEQYF. The CDR3 coding sequence is TGTGCCAGCAGCCCGTCCCAGGGCGGCTACGAGCAGTACTTC.